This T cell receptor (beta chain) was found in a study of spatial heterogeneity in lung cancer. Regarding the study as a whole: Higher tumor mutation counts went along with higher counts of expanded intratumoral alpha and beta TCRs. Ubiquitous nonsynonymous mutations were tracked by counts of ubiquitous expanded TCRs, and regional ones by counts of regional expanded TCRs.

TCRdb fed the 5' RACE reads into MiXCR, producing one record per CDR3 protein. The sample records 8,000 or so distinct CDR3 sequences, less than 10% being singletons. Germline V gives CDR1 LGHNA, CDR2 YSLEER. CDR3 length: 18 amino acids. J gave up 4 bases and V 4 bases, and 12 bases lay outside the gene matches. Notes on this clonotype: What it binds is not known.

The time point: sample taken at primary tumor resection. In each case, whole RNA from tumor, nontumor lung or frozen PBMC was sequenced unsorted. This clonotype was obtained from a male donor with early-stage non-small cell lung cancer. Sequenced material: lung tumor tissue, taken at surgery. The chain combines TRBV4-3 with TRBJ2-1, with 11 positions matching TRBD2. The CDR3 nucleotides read TGCGCCAGCAGCCCAAGATTTGCTAGCGGGGGGCCTTACAATGAGCAGTTCTTC. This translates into CASSPRFASGGPYNEQFF.